This passage covers 19 T cell receptor beta chains from one sample sequenced in a study of shared T cell receptors in the human thymus. Assay used: immunoSEQ multiplex PCR; TCRdb lists only in-frame clones, some missing. The sample contains around 730,000 clones, approximately 83% of which appear only once. The sample was also linked to a second study, of human thymus T cells.

What was sequenced was thymocytes. All receptors come from a girl younger than two with a congenital heart defect.

This sequence joins TRBV2 and TRBJ1-4, with unresolved D. This CDR3 comprises 13 residues. V shed 7 bases and J shed 0 bases, with 6 bases lying between them. CDR1 is SNHLY, CDR2 FYNNEI, per germline. The CDR3 is CASKPATNEKLFF. The DNA of the CDR3 is TGTGCCAGCAAGCCTGCAACTAATGAAAAACTGTTTTTT.

This clone was detected once. Written as DNA, the CDR3 is TGTGCCAGCAGTTTACCCTTGGACAGGTCGAGGGATGGCTACACCTTC. This encodes CASSLPLDRSRDGYTF. V and J are TRBV28 and TRBJ1-2, with 7 nucleotides matching TRBD1. The CDR3 length is 16 residues. The J segment lost 6 bases and the V segment lost 2 bases, leaving 12 bases of the junction unmatched. Germline assignment: CDR1 MDHEN and CDR2 SYDVKM.

The chain has TRBV11-1 and TRBJ2-2, with D perhaps TRBD2 (7 bases). Germline lookup yields CDR1 SGHAT and CDR2 FQDESV (reference sequence). Trimming took 1 base from V and 2 from J, leaving 11 bases between them. The CDR3 runs 16 residues. CDR3 amino acids: CASSLGGGRNTGELFF. CDR3 DNA sequence: TGTGCCAGCAGCTTAGGGGGGGGCCGTAACACCGGGGAGCTGTTTTTT.

The chain carries TRBV7-8 and TRBJ1-4; 8 positions match TRBD1. After removal of 0 bases from V and 4 bases from J, the junction contained 7 bases not matched to a gene. The CDR3 runs 17 residues. From germline, CDR1 is SGHVS and CDR2 FQNEAQ. CDR3 bases: TGTGCCAGCAGCTTAGCGGGAACAGGGGGGTATAATGAAAAACTGTTTTTT. Translated, it gives CASSLAGTGGYNEKLFF.

This clone was observed a handful of times. V gene TRBV2 combines with J gene TRBJ1-6, with a tentative D call TRBD1 (5 bases). The germline CDR1 and CDR2 sequences are SNHLY and FYNNEI. Trimming left V 3 bases short and J 9 bases short, with 12 bases between. This CDR3 region has 14 residues. This CDR3 is CASSDRVRASPLHF. In DNA form, the CDR3 reads TGTGCCAGCAGTGACAGGGTCCGCGCTTCACCCCTCCACTTT.

The V call is TRBV29-1, the J call TRBJ2-3; 7 bases fit TRBD2. This CDR3 comprises 16 residues. Germline lookup yields CDR1 SQVTM and CDR2 ANQGSEA. V trimming: 2 bases; J trimming: 0 bases; junction bases outside the gene matches: 8. CDR3 sequence (DNA): TGCAGCGTTGAAAGCGGGGTGAGAAGAAGCACAGATACGCAGTATTTT. This encodes CSVESGVRRSTDTQYF.

This sequence joins TRBV7-4 and TRBJ1-1; the D gene is possibly TRBD1 (5 bases). V lost 11 bases and J 5 bases, leaving 21 bases between the germline ends. CDR1 and CDR2 (germline): SGHVT, SQSDAQ. This CDR3 contains 14 residues. CDR3 sequence reads: CAVRWDSKTTEAFF. The CDR3, as DNA: TGTGCCGTCCGATGGGACTCCAAAACTACTGAAGCTTTCTTT.

This rearrangement joins TRBV5-1 to TRBJ2-5; no clear D gene. Trimming removed 2 bases from V and 5 bases from J, with 7 bases in between. CDR3 length: 12 amino acids. Germline-derived CDR1 and CDR2 are SGHRS and YFSETQ. The CDR3 nucleotides read TGCGCCAGCAGCTTTAACAAGGAGACCCAGTACTTC. Encoded protein: CASSFNKETQYF.

This clone has just one count. J is TRBJ2-2 and V is TRBV19; no definite D call. V gave up 3 bases and J gave up 6 bases, with 17 bases separating them. Germline-derived CDR1 and CDR2 are LNHDA and SQIVND (reference sequence). The CDR3 is 16 residues long. The CDR3 protein is CASSIVCDIKAGELFF. CDR3 sequence (DNA): TGTGCCAGTAGTATCGTCTGCGACATTAAGGCCGGGGAGCTGTTTTTT. The whole variable domain, filled in from reference TRBV19 and TRBJ2-2, reads DGGITQSPKYLFRKEGQNVTLSCEQNLNHDAMYWYRQDPGQGLRLIYYSQIVNDFQKGDIAEGYSVSREKKESFPLTVTSAQKNPTAFYLCASSIVCDIKAGELFFGEGSRLTVL.

The CDR3 nucleotides read TGTGCCATCAGGGAGCGACAGGGGGGCTACACCTTC. It encodes CAIRERQGGYTF. The rearrangement joins TRBV10-3 to TRBJ1-2, with 8 positions matching TRBD1. The CDR3 spans 12 residues. From germline, CDR1 is ENHRY and CDR2 SYGVKD. The V gene end was trimmed by 6 bases and the J gene end by 8 bases; junction bases not matched to a gene: 5.

The V and J genes are TRBV20-1 and TRBJ1-1, with D unclear. CDR1 and CDR2 from the germline V gene are DFQATT and SNEGSKA (reference sequence). The CDR3 length is 10 residues. With 8 bases removed from V and 1 base from J, the gap between germline ends came to 5 bases. For the CDR3, the DNA is TGCAGTCATAGGAACACTGAAGCTTTCTTT. This gives the protein CSHRNTEAFF.

The J gene is TRBJ1-5, the V gene TRBV10-3, with 7 bases that match TRBD1. Germline V gene sequence: CDR1 ENHRY, CDR2 SYGVKD. The V gene end was trimmed by 6 bases and the J gene end by 2 bases; junction bases not matched to a gene: 4. The CDR3 has 14 amino acids. The CDR3 loop reads CAISPGTGNQPQHF. The CDR3 region has the DNA TGTGCCATCAGCCCCGGGACAGGCAATCAGCCCCAGCATTTT.

The chain recombines TRBV4-1 with TRBJ1-5; maybe TRBD1 (6 bases). The V gene lost 0 bases and the J gene lost 3 bases, with 15 bases spanning the gap. This CDR3 has 17 amino acids. Germline V gene sequence: CDR1 MGHRA, CDR2 YSYEKL. The DNA of the CDR3 is TGCGCCAGCAGCCAAGATTGGATTGGACAGATCAATCAGCCCCAGCATTTT. Translated, it gives CASSQDWIGQINQPQHF.

In its sample, this clone was seen once. This rearrangement joins TRBV6-1 to TRBJ1-1, with 9 bases that match TRBD1. The J segment lost 5 bases and the V segment lost 7 bases, leaving 11 bases of the junction unmatched. Per germline, CDR1 MNHNS and CDR2 SASEGT. This CDR3 has 15 residues. The CDR3 nucleotides are TGTGCCAGCACCCTCACAGGGGGCGCGGGGACTGAAGCTTTCTTT. Protein product: CASTLTGGAGTEAFF.

The gene calls are TRBV10-3 and TRBJ1-2; 7 nucleotides line up with TRBD1. CDR3 length: 15 residues. Germline V gene data show CDR1 as ENHRY and CDR2 as SYGVKD. J lost 4 bases, V lost 3 bases, and 8 bases had no gene match. CDR3 nucleotides: TGTGCCATCAGTGACCCTCTTGACAGGGCCTATGGCTACACCTTC. Residues: CAISDPLDRAYGYTF.

The J gene is TRBJ1-6, the V gene TRBV12-5; 8 positions match TRBD1. Germline CDR1 is LGHNT and CDR2 is FRNRAP. This CDR3 comprises 17 residues. V trimming: 0 bases; J trimming: 6 bases; junction bases outside the gene matches: 7. The CDR3 loop is CASGLVPPTGVNSPLHF. The DNA of the CDR3 is TGTGCTAGTGGTTTGGTACCCCCGACAGGGGTTAATTCACCCCTCCACTTT.

This rearrangement joins TRBV7-2 to TRBJ1-4; the D gene is possibly TRBD1 (5 bases). CDR3 length: 15 amino acids. With 5 bases removed from V and 6 bases from J, the gap between germline ends came to 16 bases. The germline V gene has CDR1 SGHTA and CDR2 FQGNSA. The CDR3 protein is CASSPGTAGDEKLFF. CDR3 DNA sequence: TGTGCCAGCAGCCCCGGGACCGCGGGGGATGAAAAACTGTTTTTT.

The rearrangement joins TRBV4-1 to TRBJ1-6, with D unclear. The CDR3 runs to 18 residues. CDR1 is MGHRA and CDR2 is YSYEKL in the germline V gene. V was cut by 2 bases and J by 5 bases, with 19 bases left in between. CDR3 nucleotides: TGCGCCAGCAGCCAACTGTCCCTATCATGGGCCGATAATTCACCCCTCCACTTT. It specifies CASSQLSLSWADNSPLHF.

The chain couples TRBV6-6 to TRBJ1-2; weak D call: TRBD1 (6 bases). Looked up from germline, CDR1 is MNHNY and CDR2 is SVGAGI (reference sequence). The CDR3 extends over 15 amino acids. V was trimmed by 4 bases and J by 1 base, leaving 13 bases between them. CDR3 sequence reads: CASSSGTLINYGYTF. The CDR3 DNA sequence: TGTGCCAGCAGTTCCGGGACACTGATTAACTATGGCTACACCTTC.